The 9 T cell receptor beta chains in this list originate from one sample, sequenced in a study of blood T cell repertoires in COVID-19. TCRdb's table, derived via immunoSEQ multiplex PCR, lists solely in-frame clones and lacks some. The table has a few hundred thousand clones, roughly 84% seen once. Sequenced input: PBMCs or T cells enriched from blood (not recorded which). Source of these receptors: a young man in a cohort exposed to, infected with or recovered from COVID-19 (not recorded which).

The chain uses TRBV7-2 and TRBJ2-1; perhaps TRBD2 as D (5 bases). V dropped 5 bases and J dropped 0 bases, with 14 bases sitting between them. The length of the CDR3 is 16 residues. Per the germline V gene, CDR1 is SGHTA and CDR2 is FQGNSA. CDR3 loop: CASSLAVGSSYNEQFF. CDR3 nucleotides: TGTGCCAGCAGCCTCGCGGTAGGGAGCTCCTACAATGAGCAGTTCTTC.

The gene calls are TRBV5-4 and TRBJ1-2; maybe TRBD1 (5 bases). The V gene lost 2 bases and the J gene lost 8 bases, with 19 bases spanning the gap. Germline-derived CDR1 and CDR2 are SGHNT and YYREEE (reference sequence). This CDR3 spans 15 amino acids. CDR3: CASSFGGRDVGGYTF. In nucleotides, the CDR3 is TGTGCCAGCAGCTTCGGGGGACGGGACGTTGGAGGCTACACCTTC.

V is TRBV6-5 and J is TRBJ2-7; 8 nucleotides line up with TRBD1. The germline V gene has CDR1 MNHEY and CDR2 SVGAGI. The V segment lost 2 bases and the J segment 7 bases; nucleotides outside the gene matches: 10. The CDR3 length is 15 residues. CDR3 nucleotides: TGTGCCAGCAGTTACACCCCGGGACAGGAGGTAGAGCAGTACTTC. The encoded protein is CASSYTPGQEVEQYF.

The V call is TRBV2, the J call TRBJ1-1; the match to TRBD1 covers 7 bases. This CDR3 contains 15 residues. Germline V gene lookup returns CDR1 SNHLY and CDR2 FYNNEI. The J segment lost 1 base and the V segment lost 6 bases, leaving 8 bases of the junction unmatched. CDR3 coding DNA: TGTGCCAGCAGCGCGGGACAGAGCCCGAACACTGAAGCTTTCTTT. This translates into CASSAGQSPNTEAFF. Full variable domain (outside the CDR3, taken from reference TRBV2 and TRBJ1-1): EPEVTQTPSHQVTQMGQEVILRCVPISNHLYFYWYRQILGQKVEFLVSFYNNEISEKSEIFDDQFSVERPDGSNFTLKIRSTKLEDSAMYFCASSAGQSPNTEAFFGQGTRLTVV.

The gene calls are TRBV24-1 and TRBJ2-5, with D possibly being TRBD1 (5 bases). From germline, CDR1 is KGHDR and CDR2 SFDVKD. The CDR3 totals 16 residues. V shed 5 bases and J shed 5 bases, with 20 bases lying between them. CDR3 DNA sequence: TGTGCCACCAGTGTCCCGTCCCCCAGGGCCCCGGAGACCCAGTACTTC. Amino acid sequence: CATSVPSPRAPETQYF.

The gene calls are TRBV7-8 and TRBJ2-7; unclear D gene. This CDR3 has 12 amino acids. Looked up from germline, CDR1 is SGHVS and CDR2 is FQNEAQ. The V gene lost 2 bases and the J gene lost 2 bases, with 4 bases spanning the gap. CDR3 nucleotides: TGTGCCAGCAGCTTACTCCCCTACGAGCAGTACTTC. Protein product: CASSLLPYEQYF.

This sequence joins TRBV28 and TRBJ1-2; tentatively, D is TRBD1 (6 bases). V was cut by 6 bases and J by 6 bases, with 8 bases left in between. This CDR3 contains 11 residues. From germline, CDR1 is MDHEN and CDR2 SYDVKM. In DNA, the CDR3 is TGTGCCAGCAGAGGGGGGGATGGCTACACCTTC. This translates into CASRGGDGYTF.

The chain links TRBV2 to TRBJ1-6; possible D gene TRBD1, 6 bases. V was pared by 6 bases and J by 3 bases, with 6 bases between. The CDR3 loop spans 13 amino acids. Germline V CDR1 and CDR2: SNHLY, FYNNEI. The CDR3 spells CASRDSYNSPLHF. For the CDR3, the DNA is TGTGCCAGCAGGGACAGCTATAATTCACCCCTCCACTTT.

This chain links TRBV19 with TRBJ1-3, with TRBD1 matching over 9 bases. The V gene end was trimmed by 4 bases and the J gene end by 1 base; junction bases not matched to a gene: 5. The length of the CDR3 is 16 residues. Germline-derived CDR1 and CDR2 are LNHDA and SQIVND (reference sequence). The CDR3 DNA reads TGTGCCAGTAGTACGGACAGGGGCTTTTCTGGAAACACCATATATTTT. This sequence encodes CASSTDRGFSGNTIYF.